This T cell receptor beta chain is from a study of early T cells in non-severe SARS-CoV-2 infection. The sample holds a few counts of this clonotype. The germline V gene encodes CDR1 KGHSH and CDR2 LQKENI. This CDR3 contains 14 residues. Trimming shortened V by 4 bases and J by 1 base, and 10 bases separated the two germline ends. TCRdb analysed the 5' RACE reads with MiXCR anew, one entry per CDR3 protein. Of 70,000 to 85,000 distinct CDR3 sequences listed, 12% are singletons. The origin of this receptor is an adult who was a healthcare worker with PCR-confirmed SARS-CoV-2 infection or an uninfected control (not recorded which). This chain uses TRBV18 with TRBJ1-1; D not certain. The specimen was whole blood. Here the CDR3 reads CASSRRSGNTEAFF. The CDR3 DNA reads TGTGCCAGCTCACGACGATCGGGGAACACTGAAGCTTTCTTT. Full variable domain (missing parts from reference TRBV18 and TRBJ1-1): NAGVMQNPRHLVRRRGQEARLRCSPMKGHSHVYWYRQLPEEGLKFMVYLQKENIIDESGMPKERFSAEFPKEGPSILRIQQVVRGDSAAYFCASSRRSGNTEAFFGQGTRLTVV.